Listed here is a single T cell receptor (beta chain). This record comes from a study of shared clonotypes between healthy human individuals. The study ran the assay at deep level. It was across several immunoSEQ plates that each subset's genomic DNA was evenly split. Measured with immunoSEQ multiplex PCR; TCRdb has only the in-frame clones, and not every one. Of fewer than 850,000 clones listed, roughly 96% are singletons. V was pared by 0 bases and J by 10 bases, with 12 bases between. Germline lookup yields CDR1 SQVTM and CDR2 ANQGSEA. This CDR3 contains 12 residues. It was CD45RO-negative cells, positively selected for CCR7, that made up naive CD8 cells, with terminally differentiated effector memory CD45RA+ cells excluded.

The J gene is TRBJ1-1, the V gene TRBV29-1; D possibly corresponds to TRBD1 (6 bases). The receptor's source is a man aged 30 to 45 in good health. The material sequenced was naive CD8+ T cells sorted from blood. The CDR3 region has the DNA TGCAGCGTTGAAGAGGGGGCCCGCCGAGCTTTCTTT. As protein: CSVEEGARRAFF. Filled out from reference TRBV29-1 and TRBJ1-1, the complete variable domain reads SAVISQKPSRDICQRGTSLTIQCQVDSQVTMMFWYRQQPGQSLTLIATANQGSEATYESGFVIDKFPISRPNLTFSTLTVSNMSPEDSSIYLCSVEEGARRAFFGQGTRLTVV.